This is a list of T cell receptor beta chains from one sample in a study of blood T cell repertoires in COVID-19. TCRdb's copy holds only in-frame clones and misses some; the assay was immunoSEQ multiplex PCR. The sample lists approximately 210,000 clones, more than 80% seen once, with around 8% in the top ten. Sequences were obtained from PBMCs or T cells enriched from blood (not recorded which). Every receptor here comes from a woman younger than 35 who had recovered from COVID-19. Each CDR3 is given with its conserved first and last residue. The D gene is left open where the match is weak. Clone size is not always given. Where it is, it says once, few, many or a class for expanded clones.

>.|TRBV6-5|.|12|TRBJ1-3
TGTGCCATAGTGGTCTCTGGAAACACCATATATTTT
CAIVVSGNTIYF
>.|TRBV30|TRBD1|13|TRBJ2-7
TGTGCCTGGGACAGGGGGAAGGTATACGAGCAGTACTTC
CAWDRGKVYEQYF
>.|TRBV5-1|TRBD1|17|TRBJ2-7
TGCGCCAGCAGCTTGGTTCCCGGACAGGGGAGCTCCTACGAGCAGTACTTC
CASSLVPGQGSSYEQYF
>.|TRBV18|TRBD1|20|TRBJ1-2
TGTGCCAGCTCACTTCTTATGGGACAGGGCCGCGGGGAAGGAGACTATGGCTACACCTTC
CASSLLMGQGRGEGDYGYTF
>.|TRBV3-1/TRBV3-2|.|13|TRBJ2-1
TGTGCCAGCAGCCAAGTTCATGACAATGAGCAGTTCTTC
CASSQVHDNEQFF
>.|TRBV19|TRBD2|19|TRBJ2-7
TGTGCCAGTAGTATAGCCCGGGGATCGCCTAGCGGGGGGGTCTACGAGCAGTACTTC
CASSIARGSPSGGVYEQYF
>few|TRBV28|.|14|TRBJ1-4
TGTGCCAGCAGTTTCCCGAGCAGGGCTGAAAAACTGTTTTTT
CASSFPSRAEKLFF
>few|TRBV3-1/TRBV3-2|.|14|TRBJ1-4
TGTGCCAGCAGCCAGGGACACAGTAATGAAAAACTGTTTTTT
CASSQGHSNEKLFF
>.|TRBV5-6|.|14|TRBJ2-7
TGTGCCAGCAGCCGAGGTACCGGAACCTACGAGCAGTACTTC
CASSRGTGTYEQYF
>.|TRBV6-4|.|13|TRBJ2-1
TGTGCCAGTGGCCCAAGCTCCTACAATGAGCAGTTCTTC
CASGPSSYNEQFF
>once|TRBV5-1|.|13|TRBJ1-1
TGCGCCAGCGACACGGGGGGCAGGACTGAAGCTTTCTTT
CASDTGGRTEAFF
>few|TRBV13|TRBD1|14|TRBJ1-1
TGTGCCAGCAGCTCGGACAGGGGAGGGACTGAAGCTTTCTTT
CASSSDRGGTEAFF
>.|TRBV18|TRBD1|14|TRBJ1-1
TGTGCCAGCTCACCAGGGACAGTGAACACTGAAGCTTTCTTT
CASSPGTVNTEAFF
>.|TRBV28|.|13|TRBJ2-7
TGTGCCAGCAGTTCAGGGAAATCCTACGAGCAGTACTTC
CASSSGKSYEQYF
>.|TRBV5-1|TRBD1|14|TRBJ1-2
TGCGCCAGCAGCGGGGACAGGGATCTAAGGGGCTACACCTTC
CASSGDRDLRGYTF
>.|TRBV3-1/TRBV3-2|.|14|TRBJ2-1
TGTGCCAGCGGGAGAGACAAGAACTACAATGAGCAGTTCTTC
CASGRDKNYNEQFF
>.|TRBV2|.|15|TRBJ2-5
TGTGCCAGCAGTCGACTTCCGGCCCCCTTAGAGACCCAGTACTTC
CASSRLPAPLETQYF
>.|TRBV15|.|14|TRBJ1-1
TGTGCCACCAGCAGAGATGCGTACCGGGAGCAAGCTTTCTTT
CATSRDAYREQAFF
>once|TRBV30|TRBD1|18|TRBJ1-3
TGTGCCTGGAGTGTATTTCAGGGGGCGCAGGAGCCTGGAAACACCATATATTTT
CAWSVFQGAQEPGNTIYF
>.|TRBV7-9|.|17|TRBJ2-3
TGTGCCAGCAGCTTATCGTGGCAGCAGGCCGGCACAGATACGCAGTATTTT
CASSLSWQQAGTDTQYF
>once|TRBV5-4|TRBD1|15|TRBJ1-1
TGTGCCAGCAGCGGCGGACAGGGGGCTGGGGTAGAAGCTTTCTTT
CASSGGQGAGVEAFF
>.|TRBV12-3/TRBV12-4|TRBD1|13|TRBJ1-2
TGTGCCAGCACCCAGGGGGTCGGCTATGGCTACACCTTC
CASTQGVGYGYTF
>few|TRBV9|.|14|TRBJ1-5
TGTGCCAGCAGCGCCTGGGGGGTAAGCCAGCCCCAGCATTTT
CASSAWGVSQPQHF